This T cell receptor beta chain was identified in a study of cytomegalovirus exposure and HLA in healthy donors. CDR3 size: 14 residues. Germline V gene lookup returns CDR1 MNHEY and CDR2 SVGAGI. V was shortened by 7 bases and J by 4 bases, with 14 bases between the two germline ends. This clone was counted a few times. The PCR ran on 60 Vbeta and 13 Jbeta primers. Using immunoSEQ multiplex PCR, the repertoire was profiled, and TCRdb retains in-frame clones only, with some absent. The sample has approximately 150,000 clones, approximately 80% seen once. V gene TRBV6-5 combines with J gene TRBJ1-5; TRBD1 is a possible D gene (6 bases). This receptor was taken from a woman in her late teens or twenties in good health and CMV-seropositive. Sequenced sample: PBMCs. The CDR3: CASNVAGANQPQHF. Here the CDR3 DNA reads TGTGCCAGCAACGTGGCAGGGGCAAATCAGCCCCAGCATTTT.